This T cell receptor beta chain comes out of a study of blood T cell repertoires in COVID-19. Assay used: immunoSEQ multiplex PCR; TCRdb lists only in-frame clones, some missing. The sample includes around 250,000 clones, about 90% of them seen just once. Trimming removed 3 bases at V and 0 bases at J, with 4 bases between. Germline V gives CDR1 SGHRS, CDR2 YFSETQ. This CDR3 contains 12 residues. This TCR was sampled from a man aged 45-60 years who had been exposed to COVID-19. Sequencing was performed on PBMCs or T cells enriched from blood (not recorded which). This chain links TRBV5-1 with TRBJ2-7; D is undetermined. The CDR3 region is CASSSYSYEQYF. In DNA form, the CDR3 reads TGCGCCAGCAGCTCGTACTCCTACGAGCAGTACTTC.